A single sample gave rise to the 18 T cell receptor beta chains below, sequenced in a study of blood T cell repertoires in COVID-19. Assay used: immunoSEQ multiplex PCR; TCRdb lists only in-frame clones, some missing. Among approximately 350,000 clones, roughly 84% were seen once, and the ten largest hold about 3%. The sample consisted of PBMCs or T cells enriched from blood (not recorded which). The receptors were sampled from a woman under 40 who had recovered from COVID-19.

The V and J genes are TRBV9 and TRBJ2-3; 12 bases align to TRBD2. Trimming removed 2 bases from V and 4 bases from J; junction bases left unmatched: 5. The CDR3 runs 16 residues. Germline V gives CDR1 SGDLS, CDR2 YYNGEE. This CDR3 is CASSVTTSGGADTQYF. The CDR3 nucleotides read TGTGCCAGCAGCGTGACGACTAGCGGGGGCGCAGATACGCAGTATTTT. Filled out from reference TRBV9 and TRBJ2-3, the complete variable domain reads DSGVTQTPKHLITATGQRVTLRCSPRSGDLSVYWYQQSLDQGLQFLIQYYNGEERAKGNILERFSAQQFPDLHSELNLSSLELGDSALYFCASSVTTSGGADTQYFGPGTRLTVL.

The chain employs TRBV3-1 (or the pseudogene TRBV3-2) and TRBJ1-4; D perhaps matches TRBD1 (5 bases). Germline assignment: CDR1 LGHDT and CDR2 YNNKEL (reference sequence). The CDR3 consists of 20 residues. Trimming stripped 0 bases from V and 8 bases from J, with 28 bases between. The CDR3 DNA is TGTGCCAGCAGCCAAGAAGCGGGATCTTCAGTTGGGGTGGGACGGGAAAAACTGTTTTTT. Residues: CASSQEAGSSVGVGREKLFF.

The V gene is TRBV4-2, the J gene TRBJ2-1; TRBD2 matches 14 bases. Germline V CDR1 and CDR2: LGHNA, YNFKEQ. The trim removed 5 bases at V and 8 bases at J, leaving 11 bases unmatched. The CDR3 consists of 17 residues. The CDR3 reads CASSVRTGTSGSYEQFF. The CDR3 DNA follows: TGTGCCAGCAGCGTACGTACCGGGACTAGCGGGAGCTATGAGCAGTTCTTC.

This chain joins TRBV27 and TRBJ1-3; no clear D. Trimming took 6 bases from V and 0 from J, leaving 15 bases between them. CDR1 and CDR2 from the germline V gene are MNHEY and SMNVEV (reference sequence). There are 16 residues in the CDR3. CDR3 sequence: CASRRRVGISGNTIYF. For the CDR3, the DNA is TGTGCCAGCAGGCGCCGTGTCGGGATCTCTGGAAACACCATATATTTT.

This chain joins TRBV10-3 and TRBJ2-6, with 7 bases matching TRBD1. Germline CDR1 and CDR2: ENHRY and SYGVKD. V was pared by 3 bases and J by 0 bases, with 2 bases of the junction left unmatched. The CDR3 is 16 residues long. The CDR3 here is CAISESGGSGANVLTF. As DNA, the CDR3 is TGTGCCATCAGTGAATCAGGGGGCTCTGGGGCCAACGTCCTGACTTTC.

The gene calls are TRBV12-3 or TRBV12-4 and TRBJ1-1; TRBD1 agrees at 7 bases. CDR3 length: 13 residues. With 6 bases clipped from V and 8 bases from J, the junction kept 9 bases outside the gene matches. CDR3 DNA: TGTGCCAGCAGGACAGGGAGGATTCTAGAAGCTTTCTTT. Protein sequence: CASRTGRILEAFF.

The chain is built from TRBV3-1 (or the pseudogene TRBV3-2) and TRBJ1-4, with D maybe TRBD1 (6 bases). Germline V gene lookup returns CDR1 LGHDT and CDR2 YNNKEL (reference sequence). Trimming left V 0 bases short and J 8 bases short, with 7 bases between. The CDR3 runs 13 residues. The CDR3 region has the DNA TGTGCCAGCAGCCAAGATGGGGGCGAAAAACTGTTTTTT. Amino acids: CASSQDGGEKLFF.

This clone has only a few counts. The V call is TRBV5-4, the J call TRBJ1-4, with TRBD1 as a possible D gene (6 bases). There are 16 residues in the CDR3. Germline V gene sequence: CDR1 SGHNT, CDR2 YYREEE (reference sequence). With 3 bases removed from V and 6 bases from J, the gap between germline ends came to 18 bases. The CDR3 is CASSWREGGRDEKLFF. The CDR3 bases are TGTGCCAGCAGCTGGCGCGAAGGGGGTAGGGATGAAAAACTGTTTTTT.

The rearrangement links TRBV11-3 to TRBJ2-3, with 10 bases that match TRBD2. Germline CDR1 is SGHNT and CDR2 is YENEEA. V lost 4 bases and J lost 6; bases outside the gene matches: 10. The CDR3 length is 16 residues. The CDR3 region is CASSYGLAEELDTQYF. The CDR3 nucleotides are TGTGCCAGCAGCTACGGACTAGCGGAGGAATTGGATACGCAGTATTTT.

The J gene is TRBJ2-6, the V gene TRBV5-4; 8 bases align to TRBD2. The CDR3 has 15 residues. Germline V gene lookup returns CDR1 SGHNT and CDR2 YYREEE (reference sequence). With 4 bases clipped from V and 0 bases from J, the junction kept 0 bases outside the gene matches. The CDR3 loop is CASSLAGSGANVLTF. In nucleotides, the CDR3 is TGTGCCAGCAGCCTAGCGGGCTCTGGGGCCAACGTCCTGACTTTC. Drawing the rest from reference TRBV5-4 and TRBJ2-6, the complete variable domain is ETGVTQSPTHLIKTRGQQVTLRCSSQSGHNTVSWYQQALGQGPQFIFQYYREEENGRGNFPPRFSGLQFPNYSSELNVNALELDDSALYLCASSLAGSGANVLTFGAGSRLTVL.

V usage is TRBV24-1 and J usage is TRBJ2-5; the match to TRBD2 covers 7 bases. The CDR3 runs 13 residues. Germline V lookup: CDR1 KGHDR, CDR2 SFDVKD. For the CDR3, the DNA is TGTGCGTCTCGGACGGGGGGCCAAGAGACCCAGTACTTC. It codes for CASRTGGQETQYF.

J is TRBJ1-5 and V is TRBV12-5; D call uncertain. The ends were cut back, 1 base at V and 7 bases at J, with 8 bases in the middle. Germline CDR1 and CDR2: LGHNT and FRNRAP. CDR3 size: 13 residues. The CDR3 nucleotides read TGTGCTAGTGGTTTGGAGTCGGGACAGCCCCAGCATTTT. Amino acid sequence: CASGLESGQPQHF.

This clone showed up just a few times. The V gene is TRBV28, the J gene TRBJ2-7, with D perhaps matching TRBD2 (6 bases). Per the germline V gene, CDR1 is MDHEN and CDR2 is SYDVKM. The CDR3 has 15 residues. V was pared by 5 bases and J by 2 bases, with 16 bases between. CDR3: CASSTLWEDAYEQYF. CDR3 in DNA: TGTGCCAGCAGTACGCTCTGGGAGGATGCCTACGAGCAGTACTTC. Drawing the rest from reference TRBV28 and TRBJ2-7, the complete variable domain is DVKVTQSSRYLVKRTGEKVFLECVQDMDHENMFWYRQDPGLGLRLIYFSYDVKMKEKGDIPEGYSVSREKKERFSLILESASTNQTSMYLCASSTLWEDAYEQYFGPGTRLTVT.

The chain carries TRBV5-1 and TRBJ2-6, with TRBD1 as a possible D gene (6 bases). Germline CDR1 is SGHRS and CDR2 is YFSETQ. The CDR3 contains 17 residues. V shed 0 bases and J shed 3 bases, with 13 bases lying between them. The CDR3 spells CASSLGAGVDGANVLTF. CDR3 bases: TGCGCCAGCAGCTTGGGGGCAGGGGTAGATGGGGCCAACGTCCTGACTTTC.

This chain uses TRBV28 with TRBJ2-5; a possible D gene is TRBD2 (5 bases). The CDR3 covers 13 residues. V was trimmed by 8 bases and J by 5 bases, leaving 15 bases between them. The germline CDR1 and CDR2 sequences are MDHEN and SYDVKM. The chain's CDR3 is CASHSRVWETQYF. DNA for the CDR3: TGTGCCAGCCATTCGAGGGTTTGGGAGACCCAGTACTTC.

V is TRBV19 and J is TRBJ2-7, with a tentative D call TRBD2 (7 bases). CDR3 size: 14 residues. V dropped 3 bases and J dropped 5 bases, with 14 bases sitting between them. Germline lookup yields CDR1 LNHDA and CDR2 SQIVND (reference sequence). CDR3 amino acids: CASSISGGADEQYF. CDR3 nucleotide sequence: TGTGCCAGTAGTATTTCGGGGGGCGCAGACGAGCAGTACTTC.

The genes are TRBV6-5 and TRBJ2-2, with 7 bases lining up with TRBD1. Germline V gene data show CDR1 as MNHEY and CDR2 as SVGAGI. Trimming at V came to 2 bases and at J to 4 bases, leaving 4 bases not matched to a gene. The CDR3 length is 15 residues. CDR3 nucleotide sequence: TGTGCCAGCAGTTACACGGGACAGCCCACCGGGGAGCTGTTTTTT. This sequence encodes CASSYTGQPTGELFF.

The chain combines TRBV6-5 with TRBJ2-3; no clear D. Trimming left V 4 bases short and J 1 base short, with 9 bases between. CDR3 length equals 14 residues. Per the germline V gene, CDR1 is MNHEY and CDR2 is SVGAGI. The chain's CDR3 is CASSFPLGTDTQYF. CDR3 nucleotides: TGTGCCAGCAGTTTCCCTCTTGGCACAGATACGCAGTATTTT.